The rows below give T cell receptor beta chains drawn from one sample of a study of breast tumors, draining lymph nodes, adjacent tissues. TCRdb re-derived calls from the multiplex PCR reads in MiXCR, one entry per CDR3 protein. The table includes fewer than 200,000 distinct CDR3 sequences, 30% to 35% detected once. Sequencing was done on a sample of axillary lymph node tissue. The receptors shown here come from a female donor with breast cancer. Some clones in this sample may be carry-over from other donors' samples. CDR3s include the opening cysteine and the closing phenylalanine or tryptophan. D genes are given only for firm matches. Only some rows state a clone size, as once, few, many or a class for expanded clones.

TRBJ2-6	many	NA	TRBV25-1	CASSQAWGSGANVLTF	TGTGCCAGCAGCCAAGCTTGGGGCTCTGGGGCCAACGTCCTGACTTTC
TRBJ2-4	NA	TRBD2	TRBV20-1	CSATKSGGAKNIQYF	TGCAGTGCTACAAAGAGCGGGGGGGCCAAAAACATTCAGTACTTC
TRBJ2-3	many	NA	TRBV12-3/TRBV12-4	CASSFPGTHTQYF	TGTGCCAGCAGTTTCCCAGGGACGCATACGCAGTATTTT
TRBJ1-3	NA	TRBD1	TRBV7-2	CASSSQGRGSGNTIYF	TGTGCCAGCAGCTCACAGGGGAGAGGCTCTGGAAACACCATATATTTT
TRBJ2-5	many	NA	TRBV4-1	CASSQFGTLETQYF	TGCGCCAGCAGCCAGTTCGGGACGCTTGAGACCCAGTACTTC
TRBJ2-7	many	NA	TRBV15	CATSRGLQGAEQYF	TGTGCCACCAGCAGGGGTTTACAGGGTGCCGAGCAGTACTTC
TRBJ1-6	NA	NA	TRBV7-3	CASSLVVAGTRIHPPPLHF	TGTGCCAGCAGCTTAGTCGTAGCGGGGACAAGGATTCATCCCCCACCCCTCCACTTT
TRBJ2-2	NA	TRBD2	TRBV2	CASSEHGGGGELFF	TGTGCCAGCAGTGAACACGGGGGGGGGGGGGAGCTGTTTTTT
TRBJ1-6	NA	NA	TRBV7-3	CASSAPRSPYNSPLHF	TGTGCCAGCAGTGCCCCGCGGAGCCCCTATAATTCACCCCTCCACTTT
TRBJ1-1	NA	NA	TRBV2	CASHQLRGNTEAFF	TGTGCCAGCCACCAACTCAGGGGGAACACTGAAGCTTTCTTT
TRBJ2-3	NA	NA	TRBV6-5	CASSRTGTQYF	TGTGCCAGCAGTAGAACAGGTACGCAGTATTTT
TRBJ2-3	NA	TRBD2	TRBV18	CASSLRTSGRGTDTQYF	TGTGCCAGCTCACTCAGGACTAGCGGGAGAGGGACAGATACGCAGTATTTT
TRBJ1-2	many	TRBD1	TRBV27	CASSSGGRTGYGYTF	TGTGCCAGCAGTTCGGGGGGGCGGACAGGCTATGGCTACACCTTC
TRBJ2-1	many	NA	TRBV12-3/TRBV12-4	CASSPPGRGDNEQFF	TGTGCCAGCAGTCCGCCGGGACGGGGAGACAATGAGCAGTTCTTC
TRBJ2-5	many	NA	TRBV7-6	CASSLGPGQETQYF	TGTGCCAGCAGCTTAGGTCCGGGTCAAGAGACCCAGTACTTC
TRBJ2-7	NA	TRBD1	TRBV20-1	CSARDRDRSSEQYF	TGCAGTGCTAGAGACCGGGACAGATCCTCCGAGCAGTACTTC
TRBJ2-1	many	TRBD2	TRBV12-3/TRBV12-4	CASSSPLAGGGNEQFF	TGTGCCAGCAGTTCCCCCCTAGCGGGAGGAGGAAATGAGCAGTTCTTC
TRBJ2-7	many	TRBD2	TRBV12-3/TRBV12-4	CASSRGDEQYF	TGTGCCAGCAGCCGGGGGGACGAGCAGTACTTC
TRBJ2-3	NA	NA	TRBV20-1	CSARRQPNNEQYF	TGCAGTGCTAGACGGCAGCCCAACAATGAGCAGTATTTT
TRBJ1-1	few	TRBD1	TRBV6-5	CAIRGGGEHTEAFF	TGTGCTATCAGAGGAGGGGGCGAACACACTGAAGCTTTCTTT
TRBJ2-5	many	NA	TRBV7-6	CASSSSETQYF	TGTGCCAGCAGCTCCAGTGAGACCCAGTACTTC
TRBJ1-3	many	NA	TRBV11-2	CASSFLGNTIYF	TGTGCCAGCAGCTTTCTTGGAAACACCATATATTTT
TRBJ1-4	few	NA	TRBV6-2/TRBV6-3	CASREGRKATNEKLFF	TGTGCCAGCAGAGAGGGGCGGAAAGCAACTAATGAAAAACTGTTTTTT
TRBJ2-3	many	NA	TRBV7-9	CASSLDVGDTQYF	TGTGCCAGCAGCTTAGATGTGGGGGATACGCAGTATTTT
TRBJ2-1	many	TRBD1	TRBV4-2	CASSNRGQDEQFF	TGTGCCAGCAGTAACAGGGGGCAGGATGAGCAGTTCTTC
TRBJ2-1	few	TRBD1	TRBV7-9	CASSSTGTVKYRDNEQFF	TGTGCCAGCAGCTCAACCGGGACAGTCAAGTATAGAGACAATGAGCAGTTCTTC
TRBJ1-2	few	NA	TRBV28	CASSLVYSGESGYTF	TGTGCCAGCAGTTTGGTCTATAGTGGAGAGTCCGGCTACACCTTC
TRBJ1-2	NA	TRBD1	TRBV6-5	CASTPRQGGYGYTF	TGTGCCAGCACGCCCCGACAGGGGGGCTATGGCTACACCTTC
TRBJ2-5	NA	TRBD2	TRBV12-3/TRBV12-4	CASSYKTSAYQETQYF	TGTGCCAGCAGTTATAAGACTAGCGCCTACCAAGAGACCCAGTACTTC
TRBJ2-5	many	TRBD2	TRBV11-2	CASSSYTSGGGQETQYF	TGTGCCAGCAGCTCATATACTAGCGGGGGGGGGCAAGAGACCCAGTACTTC
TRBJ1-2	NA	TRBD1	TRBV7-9	CASSPDRDSGYTF	TGTGCCAGCAGCCCGGACAGGGACTCTGGCTACACCTTC
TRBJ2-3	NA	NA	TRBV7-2	CAGSPGTRRLDAQYF	TGTGCCGGCAGCCCCGGGACTCGCCGGCTAGATGCGCAGTATTTT
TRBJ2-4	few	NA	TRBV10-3	CAIRDSTIAKNIQYF	TGTGCCATCAGGGACAGCACGATAGCCAAAAACATTCAGTACTTC
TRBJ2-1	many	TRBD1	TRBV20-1	CSAKKGGLNEQFF	TGCAGTGCGAAAAAAGGGGGCCTCAATGAGCAGTTCTTC
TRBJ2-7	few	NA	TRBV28	CASSLAPRGNYEQYF	TGTGCCAGCAGCCTAGCACCTAGGGGGAACTACGAGCAGTACTTC
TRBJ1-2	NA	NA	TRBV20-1	CSARDFGGASYGYTF	TGCAGTGCTAGAGATTTTGGGGGGGCCTCATATGGCTACACCTTC
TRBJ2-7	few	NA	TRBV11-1	CASSPIRGPSYEQYF	TGTGCCAGCAGCCCGATCCGGGGACCTAGCTACGAGCAGTACTTC
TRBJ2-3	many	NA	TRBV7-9	CASSLEDTQYF	TGTGCCAGCAGCTTAGAAGATACGCAGTATTTT
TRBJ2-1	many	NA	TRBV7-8	CASSLLSHNEQFF	TGTGCCAGCAGCTTATTGTCCCACAATGAGCAGTTCTTC
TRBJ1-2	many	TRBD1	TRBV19	CASSRDRENYGYTF	TGTGCCAGTAGCCGCGACAGGGAAAACTATGGCTACACCTTC
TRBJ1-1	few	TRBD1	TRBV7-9	CASSLPQGGAMNTEAFF	TGTGCCAGCAGCCTCCCCCAGGGGGGGGCCATGAACACTGAAGCTTTCTTT
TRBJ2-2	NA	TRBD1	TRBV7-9	CASSQADRGLYGYTGELFF	TGTGCCAGCAGCCAGGCGGACAGGGGGCTCTATGGCTACACCGGGGAGCTGTTTTTT
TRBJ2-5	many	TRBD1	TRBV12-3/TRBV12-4	CASSRDRGKETQYF	TGTGCCAGCAGTCGGGACAGGGGGAAAGAGACCCAGTACTTC
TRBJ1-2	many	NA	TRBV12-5	CASGLATQGPDGYTF	TGTGCTAGTGGTTTGGCCACCCAGGGGCCGGATGGCTACACCTTC
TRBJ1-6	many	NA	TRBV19	CASSVASPNSPLHF	TGTGCCAGTAGTGTGGCCTCTCCGAATTCACCCCTCCACTTT
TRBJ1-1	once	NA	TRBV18	CASSPPTGTEAFF	TGTGCCAGCTCACCCCCAACGGGCACTGAAGCTTTCTTT
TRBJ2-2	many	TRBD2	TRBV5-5	CASSWTSGGALTGELFF	TGTGCCAGCAGCTGGACTAGCGGGGGGGCCTTGACCGGGGAGCTGTTTTTT
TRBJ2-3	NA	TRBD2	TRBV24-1	CATSGLAGGVDTDTQYF	TGTGCCACCAGTGGGCTAGCGGGAGGCGTAGACACAGATACGCAGTATTTT
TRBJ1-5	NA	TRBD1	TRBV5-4	CASSPGQGARGQPQHF	TGTGCCAGCAGCCCCGGACAGGGGGCGCGAGGACAGCCCCAGCATTTT
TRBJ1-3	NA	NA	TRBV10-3	CAIGHDREGDLPGNTIYF	TGCGCCATCGGTCACGATCGGGAGGGGGATCTCCCTGGAAACACCATATATTTT
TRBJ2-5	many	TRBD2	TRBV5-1	CASSLVASGGAGETQYF	TGCGCCAGCAGCTTGGTGGCTAGCGGGGGGGCCGGAGAGACCCAGTACTTC